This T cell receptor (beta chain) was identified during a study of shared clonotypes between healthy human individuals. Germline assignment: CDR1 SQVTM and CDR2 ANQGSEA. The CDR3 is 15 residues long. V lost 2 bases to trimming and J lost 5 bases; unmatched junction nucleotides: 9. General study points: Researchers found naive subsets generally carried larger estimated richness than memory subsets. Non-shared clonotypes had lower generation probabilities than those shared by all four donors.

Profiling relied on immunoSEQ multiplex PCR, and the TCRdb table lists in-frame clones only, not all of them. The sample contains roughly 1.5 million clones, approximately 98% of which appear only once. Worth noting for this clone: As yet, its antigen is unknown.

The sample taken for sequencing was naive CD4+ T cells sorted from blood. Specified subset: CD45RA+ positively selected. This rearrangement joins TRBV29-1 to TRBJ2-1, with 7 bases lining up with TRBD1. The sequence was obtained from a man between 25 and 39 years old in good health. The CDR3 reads CSVETPTGHDNEQFF. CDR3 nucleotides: TGCAGCGTTGAAACCCCGACAGGGCATGACAATGAGCAGTTCTTC.